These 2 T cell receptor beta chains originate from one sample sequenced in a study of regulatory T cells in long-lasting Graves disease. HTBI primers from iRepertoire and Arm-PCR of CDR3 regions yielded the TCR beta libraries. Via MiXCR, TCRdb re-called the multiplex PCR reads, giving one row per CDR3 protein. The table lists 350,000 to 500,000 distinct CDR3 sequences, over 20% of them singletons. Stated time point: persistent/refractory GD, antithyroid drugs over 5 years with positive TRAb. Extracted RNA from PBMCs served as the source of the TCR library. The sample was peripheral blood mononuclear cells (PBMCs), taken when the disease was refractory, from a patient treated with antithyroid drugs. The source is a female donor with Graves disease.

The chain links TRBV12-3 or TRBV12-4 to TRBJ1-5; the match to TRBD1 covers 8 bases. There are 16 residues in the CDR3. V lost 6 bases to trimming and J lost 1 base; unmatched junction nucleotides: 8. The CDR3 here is CASRLQGEVSNQPQHF. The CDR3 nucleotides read TGTGCCAGCAGATTACAGGGGGAGGTCAGCAATCAGCCCCAGCATTTT.

The DNA of the CDR3 is TGCAGCGCTGTGACCGGAAGGGACTACGAGCAGTACTTC. This translates into CSAVTGRDYEQYF. This sequence joins TRBV29-1 and TRBJ2-7; D uncertain. Per germline, CDR1 SQVTM and CDR2 ANQGSEA. Between the trimmed V and J ends, which lost 7 bases and 3 bases, there was a span of 16 bases. The CDR3 is made up of 13 amino acids.